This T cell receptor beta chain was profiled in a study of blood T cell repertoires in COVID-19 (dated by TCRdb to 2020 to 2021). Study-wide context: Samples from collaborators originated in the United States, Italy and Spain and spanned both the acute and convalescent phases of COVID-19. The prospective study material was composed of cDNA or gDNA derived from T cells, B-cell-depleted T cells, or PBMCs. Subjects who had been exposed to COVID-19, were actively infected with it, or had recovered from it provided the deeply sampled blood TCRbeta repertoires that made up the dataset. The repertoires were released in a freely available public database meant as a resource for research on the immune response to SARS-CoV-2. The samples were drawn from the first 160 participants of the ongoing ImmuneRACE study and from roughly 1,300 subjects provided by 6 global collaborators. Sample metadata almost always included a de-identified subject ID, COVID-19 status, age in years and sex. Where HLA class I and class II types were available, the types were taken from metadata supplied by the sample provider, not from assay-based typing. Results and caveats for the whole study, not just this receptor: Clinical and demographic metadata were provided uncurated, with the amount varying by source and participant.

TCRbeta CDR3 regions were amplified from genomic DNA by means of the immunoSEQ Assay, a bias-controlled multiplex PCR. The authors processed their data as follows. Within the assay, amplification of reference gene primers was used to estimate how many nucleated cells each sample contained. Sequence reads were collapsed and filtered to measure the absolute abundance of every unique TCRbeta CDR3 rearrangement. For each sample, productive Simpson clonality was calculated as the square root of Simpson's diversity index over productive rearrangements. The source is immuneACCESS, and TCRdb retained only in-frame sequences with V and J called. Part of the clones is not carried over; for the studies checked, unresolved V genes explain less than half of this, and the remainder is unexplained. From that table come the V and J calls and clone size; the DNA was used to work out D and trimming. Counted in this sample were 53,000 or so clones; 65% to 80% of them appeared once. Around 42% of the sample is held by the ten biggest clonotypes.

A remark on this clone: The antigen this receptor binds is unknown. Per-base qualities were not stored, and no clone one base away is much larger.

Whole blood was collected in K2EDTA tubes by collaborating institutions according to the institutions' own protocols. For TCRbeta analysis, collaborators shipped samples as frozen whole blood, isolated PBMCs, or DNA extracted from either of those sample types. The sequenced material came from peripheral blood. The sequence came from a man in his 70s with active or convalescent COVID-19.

The CDR3 sequence is CASSVQGSYEQYF. In nucleotide form, the sequence is TGTGCCAGCAGTGTTCAGGGTTCCTACGAGCAGTACTTC. Here the chain combines TRBV12-3 or TRBV12-4 and TRBJ2-7, and TRBD1 may be the D gene, going by 5 matching bases. Including the terminal cysteine and phenylalanine, the CDR3 comprises 13 residues. The retained sequence is limited to the CDR3, 39 bases, with the frame set at the first base. Relative to germline, V is 5 bases shorter and J is 1 base shorter, with 9 bases between their ends.